This TCR beta chain was recorded in a study of blood T cell repertoires in COVID-19. The assay was immunoSEQ multiplex PCR, and TCRdb's table has in-frame clones only and misses some. The repertoire includes roughly 40,000 clones, around 79% of them detected once, and approximately 30% sits in the top ten. Sequences were obtained from peripheral blood. The sequence came from a woman aged 80 or older with acute or convalescent COVID-19.

The CDR3 region has the DNA TGCGCCAGCAGTACGACTAGCGGGACTATCGAGCAGTTCTTC. Translating gives CASSTTSGTIEQFF. The rearrangement links TRBV5-1 to TRBJ2-1; 11 nucleotides align to TRBD2. From germline, CDR1 is SGHRS and CDR2 YFSETQ. V lost 5 bases to trimming and J lost 10 bases; unmatched junction nucleotides: 8. The CDR3 has 14 residues.